These 9 T cell receptor beta chains originate from one sample sequenced in a study of blood T cell repertoires in COVID-19. TCRdb's table, derived via immunoSEQ multiplex PCR, lists solely in-frame clones and lacks some. The sample consists of fewer than 250,000 clones, roughly 80% of them appearing once. The sample consisted of peripheral blood. The origin of the receptors is a woman older than 75 with COVID-19, enrolled during active disease.

The chain couples TRBV6-5 to TRBJ1-6, with a possible D match to TRBD1 (6 bases). There are 15 residues in the CDR3. CDR1 MNHEY and CDR2 SVGAGI come from the germline V gene. V lost 5 bases and J 5 bases, leaving 13 bases between the germline ends. CDR3 sequence (DNA): TGTGCCAGCAGTACGCGACAGGTTAATAATTCACCCCTCCACTTT. Its protein is CASSTRQVNNSPLHF.

The V and J genes are TRBV28 and TRBJ1-2, with 7 bases identical to TRBD1. The CDR3 has 16 amino acids. The J segment lost 6 bases and the V segment lost 6 bases, leaving 16 bases of the junction unmatched. Germline V gives CDR1 MDHEN, CDR2 SYDVKM. The CDR3 sequence: CASSPGGGASSHGYTF. The CDR3 DNA reads as TGTGCCAGCAGCCCGGGAGGGGGCGCTTCTAGTCATGGCTACACCTTC.

The rearrangement joins TRBV29-1 to TRBJ2-3; D is unclear. The CDR3 contains 13 residues. Between the trimmed V and J ends, which lost 3 bases and 2 bases, there was a span of 9 bases. Per the germline V gene, CDR1 is SQVTM and CDR2 is ANQGSEA. The CDR3 spells CSVDVRYTDTQYF. The DNA of the CDR3 is TGCAGCGTTGACGTCAGGTACACAGATACGCAGTATTTT.

A single count supports this clone. The J gene is TRBJ2-5, the V gene TRBV7-2; TRBD2 matches at 14 bases. The CDR3 is 19 residues long. With 1 base clipped from V and 5 bases from J, the junction kept 12 bases outside the gene matches. CDR1 and CDR2 from the germline V gene are SGHTA and FQGNSA. Here the CDR3 reads CASSLVPPTSGGARETQYF. The CDR3, as DNA: TGTGCCAGCAGCTTAGTCCCTCCGACTAGCGGGGGGGCCAGGGAGACCCAGTACTTC.

This chain connects TRBV5-1 to TRBJ1-6, with 7 nucleotides matching TRBD1. V lost 5 bases, J lost 4 bases, and 0 bases stayed unmatched. Per the germline V gene, CDR1 is SGHRS and CDR2 is YFSETQ. The CDR3 totals 13 residues. The CDR3 region is CASRTGYNSPLHF. In nucleotides, the CDR3 is TGCGCCAGCAGGACAGGGTATAATTCACCCCTCCACTTT.

The chain couples TRBV7-2 to TRBJ1-1; 9 bases line up with TRBD1. J gave up 6 bases and V 3 bases, and 11 bases lay outside the gene matches. The CDR3 is 16 amino acids. Germline values: CDR1 SGHTA, CDR2 FQGNSA. Here the CDR3 DNA reads TGTGCCAGCAGCTTGATCGGGACAGGGCCCATGGCTGAAGCTTTCTTT. Translation: CASSLIGTGPMAEAFF.

There are a few counts of this clone. The gene calls are TRBV21-1 and TRBJ2-1; the table assigns TRBD1, which was not confirmed against the DNA. TRBV21-1 is designated a pseudogene. This CDR3 has 11 residues. The CDR3 is CASSHNNEQFF. In nucleotides, the CDR3 is TGTGCCAGCAGTCACAACAATGAGCAGTTCTTC.

J is TRBJ2-2 and V is TRBV3-1 (or the pseudogene TRBV3-2); 7 bases agree with TRBD1. The ends lost 4 bases at V and 4 bases at J; junction bases unmatched: 6. The germline CDR1 and CDR2 sequences are LGHDT and YNNKEL (reference sequence). The CDR3 sequence is 15 residues long. CDR3: CASSLRDRRTGELFF. CDR3 DNA: TGTGCCAGCAGCCTACGGGACAGACGCACCGGGGAGCTGTTTTTT.

This clone was detected a few times. This chain uses TRBV5-1 with TRBJ1-4; 7 positions agree with TRBD1. The germline V gene has CDR1 SGHRS and CDR2 YFSETQ. Trimming removed 3 bases from V and 0 bases from J; junction bases left unmatched: 5. This CDR3 is 16 amino acids long. This chain's CDR3 is CASSSTGTATNEKLFF. For the CDR3, the DNA is TGCGCCAGCAGCTCGACAGGGACCGCAACTAATGAAAAACTGTTTTTT.